This TCR beta chain is from a study of shared clonotypes between healthy human individuals (dated by TCRdb to 2018 to 2020). About the investigation overall: A couple of women and a few men aged 18 to 49 years were included in the cohort. Per donor, three plates each were used for CD4 naive and CD4 memory, two for CD8 naive, and one for CD8 memory. Libraries were prepared and TCR repertoires were sequenced by different laboratories using diverse techniques, in order to increase sequencing depth and limit assay-specific biases. Per donor, leukapheresis produced somewhere between about 0.85 and 9.5 billion PBMCs. To estimate repertoire size and how much clonotypes are shared between individuals, the study performed deep sequencing of blood TCR repertoires from a handful of healthy adults. Study-level results and caveats: Approximately 4.8% of naive CD4, 3.5% of naive CD8, 2.3% of memory CD4, and 0.35% to 0.5% of memory CD8 clonotypes were shared across several donors. Higher generation probabilities were observed for clonotypes shared by all four sorted-subset donors than for non-shared clonotypes. The genetic and exposure-history diversity represented was limited by the small number of donors. Rarefaction of sorted-subset datasets indicated incomplete sequencing despite the large sequencing depth. Based on pairwise subsampling, the degree of clonotype sharing among donors was expected to be affected by sequencing depth. Naive subsets generally had larger estimated clonotype richness than memory subsets. Sampling was restricted to blood, and TCR repertoires in tissue are likely to differ from TCR repertoires in blood.

The donors were healthy, HIV-negative adults who had no recently reported acute infections or vaccinations. Only Caucasian adults living in Nashville, Tennessee, USA were represented among the donors. Magnetic negative selection was used to enrich CD4+ T cells, after which naive cells were positively selected on CD45RA and the negative fraction became the memory subset. Blood was obtained by leukapheresis, after which PBMCs were separated by Ficoll-Histopaque density gradient centrifugation and cryopreserved in liquid nitrogen vapor phase. Purity and quantity of every magnetically sorted T cell population were checked by analytical flow cytometry. Genomic DNA was isolated from each sorted fraction and quantified by UV absorbance on a Nanodrop 2000c. Points on this clone: The clone's antigen remains unknown. Base qualities are missing; no much larger clone stands one base away. The same CDR3 can be traced to other DNA sequences in this sample.

TCR CDR3 regions were amplified from genomic DNA by multiplex PCR using the deep immunoSEQ assay. Extracted genomic DNA from each cell subset was distributed evenly across all wells of several immunoSEQ 96-well plates, and each plate was treated as a replicate. For sorted subsets, about 200 ng genomic DNA, equal to tens of thousands of T cell genomes, was loaded into each replicate PCR. The purified libraries were quantified using a Qubit 3.0 fluorometer, sized with a Bioanalyzer 2100, and then quantified again using the KAPA Library Quantification kit. Every immunoSEQ 96-well plate was sequenced on a separate single-read 150-cycle Illumina NextSeq 550 flow cell. The published analysis was carried out like this. Because the immunoSEQ output held only junctional sequences and lacked quality scores, the filtering could not match the filtering applied to full-length reads. To assign V/J genes and CDR3, sequences were annotated against IMGT germline references using PyIR, a Python wrapper for IgBLAST v1.9. Reads were removed for weak V/J assignments (E-value above 1e-6), missing CDR3, stop codons, out-of-frame junctions, or ambiguous translated residues. V3J clonotypes were defined as sequences sharing the same inferred V gene, J gene, and CDR3 amino acid sequence. Percentage overlap between repertoires was calculated by dividing the number of shared unique clonotypes by the size of the smaller repertoire. Repertoire richness was assessed with RTK rarefaction, the Chao1 estimator, and Recon v2.1 estimates of unobserved clonotypes. Generation probabilities for all TCRbeta clonotypes obtained by the gDNA method from a handful of donors were computed using OLGA. TCRdb mirrors the immuneACCESS table, restricted to in-frame sequences. Some clones are absent from its copies; in checked studies, under half trace to an unresolved V gene, and the reason for the others is unknown. V, J and clone size reflect that table, while D and trimming were determined from the DNA. The sample records about 1,500,000 clones, roughly 97% of which are singletons. The top ten clonotypes cover more than 0.9% of the sample.

Based on the germline V gene (reference sequence), the CDR1 and CDR2 sequences are SGHNT and YYREEE. Trimming accounts for 1 base at V and 2 bases at J, while the number of junction bases matched to no gene is 1. The cysteine opens and the phenylalanine closes a CDR3 of 14 amino acids. Here the CDR3 DNA is all that survives: 42 bases in frame from base 1. The chain links TRBV5-4 with TRBJ2-5; 8 bases in between match TRBD1. This sequence was found in a man aged 25-45 years in good health. Specimen: naive CD4+ T cells sorted from blood. Explained via the paper, the cell subset or site label denotes: CD45RA+ positively selected. CDR3 loop: CASSLTGGQETQYF. Here is the DNA: TGTGCCAGCAGCTTGACAGGGGGTCAAGAGACCCAGTACTTC. Beyond the CDR3, the reference TRBV5-4 and TRBJ2-5 genes provide the residues; the full variable domain reads: ETGVTQSPTHLIKTRGQQVTLRCSSQSGHNTVSWYQQALGQGPQFIFQYYREEENGRGNFPPRFSGLQFPNYSSELNVNALELDDSALYLCASSLTGGQETQYFGPGTRLLVL.